A single sample is the source of the 18 T cell receptor beta chains below, sequenced in a study of blood T cell repertoires in COVID-19. Generated by immunoSEQ multiplex PCR, the TCRdb table keeps only in-frame clones and is missing some. This table holds 300,000 to 350,000 clones, 87% found once. The sequencing input was peripheral blood. These receptors were obtained from a man in his late teens or twenties with active or convalescent COVID-19.

Concerning this clone: At one boundary the junction diverges from the germline segment, which might be a read error. The CDR3 is CASSEMGSIQGVQVF. CDR3 coding DNA: TGCGCCAGCAGTGAGATGGGGAGTATACAGGGAGTGCAAGTCTTC. This chain uses TRBV10-2 with TRBJ2-1, with D perhaps matching TRBD1 (6 bases). This CDR3 has 15 residues. Germline values: CDR1 WSHSY, CDR2 SAAADI.

A word on this clone: The sample carries other DNA sequences with the same CDR3. The chain is built from TRBV5-1 and TRBJ2-7, with D maybe TRBD1 (6 bases). Germline assignment: CDR1 SGHRS and CDR2 YFSETQ. Trimming removed 2 bases at V and 2 bases at J, with 8 bases between. The CDR3 is made up of 13 amino acids. CDR3 amino acids: CASSFTGTYEQYF. In nucleotides, the CDR3 is TGCGCCAGCAGCTTCACAGGGACCTACGAGCAGTACTTC.

The chain has TRBV4-3 and TRBJ2-6; TRBD1 matches 9 bases. Germline V gene data show CDR1 as LGHNA and CDR2 as YSLEER. The CDR3 is made up of 18 amino acids. Trimming removed 4 bases from V and 0 bases from J; junction bases left unmatched: 7. The CDR3 is CASSRGQGRLSGANVLTF. The CDR3 nucleotides are TGCGCCAGCAGCCGGGGACAGGGACGCCTCTCTGGGGCCAACGTCCTGACTTTC.

V usage is TRBV28 and J usage is TRBJ1-5; 8 bases align to TRBD1. This CDR3 region has 15 residues. Germline CDR1 and CDR2: MDHEN and SYDVKM. With 6 bases clipped from V and 7 bases from J, the junction kept 11 bases outside the gene matches. The CDR3 protein is CASRWGRGLRQPQHF. CDR3 nucleotides: TGTGCCAGCAGGTGGGGCAGGGGGCTCCGCCAGCCCCAGCATTTT.

This sequence joins TRBV5-1 and TRBJ1-2; possible D gene TRBD1, 6 bases. In germline, CDR1 is SGHRS, CDR2 YFSETQ. This CDR3 contains 15 residues. V lost 0 bases and J 4 bases, leaving 13 bases between the germline ends. The CDR3 DNA reads TGCGCCAGCAGCTTGGCACAGGGCCGGGTCTATGGCTACACCTTC. It codes for CASSLAQGRVYGYTF.

The chain couples TRBV19 to TRBJ2-7; 9 positions agree with TRBD1. Germline V lookup: CDR1 LNHDA, CDR2 SQIVND (reference sequence). V shed 4 bases, J shed 5 bases, and the junction held 12 bases outside the gene matches. The CDR3 has 16 residues. The CDR3 coding sequence is TGTGCCAGTAGTACCTCAACCGGGACAGGGTTCAACGAGCAGTACTTC. Residues: CASSTSTGTGFNEQYF.

The chain joins TRBV4-1 to TRBJ2-1; 8 nucleotides line up with TRBD1. The CDR3 runs 16 residues. The V and J ends lost 3 bases and 4 bases, in that order; junction bases with no gene match: 8. Germline CDR1 and CDR2: MGHRA and YSYEKL. The CDR3 DNA reads as TGCGCCAGCAGCCAGGTGACAGGGGCGAAGTACAATGAGCAGTTCTTC. It yields the protein CASSQVTGAKYNEQFF.

The V call is TRBV25-1, the J call TRBJ1-1, with D uncertain. CDR1 and CDR2 from the germline V gene are MGHDK and SYGVNS. The CDR3 extends over 14 amino acids. V was clipped by 4 bases and J by 7 bases, with 16 bases between them. The CDR3 DNA reads TGTGCCAGCAGTGCTACACGGAGACCCTATGAAGCTTTCTTT. Amino acid sequence: CASSATRRPYEAFF.

The chain carries TRBV19 and TRBJ1-3; D not resolved. This CDR3 has 13 residues. Germline CDR1 LNHDA, CDR2 SQIVND (reference sequence). V was trimmed by 7 bases and J by 3 bases, leaving 10 bases between them. The CDR3 DNA follows: TGTGCCAGTACCGGGGATTTTGGAAACACCATATATTTT. Translated: CASTGDFGNTIYF.

This clone has more than one count but fewer than ten. This sequence joins TRBV19 and TRBJ1-6, with D possibly TRBD1 on 6 matching bases. The germline CDR1 and CDR2 sequences are LNHDA and SQIVND (reference sequence). V lost 3 bases and J 9 bases, leaving 15 bases between the germline ends. This CDR3 is built from 15 residues. The CDR3 coding sequence is TGTGCCAGTAGTATCTCGGACAGCTCCCCTTCACCCCTCCACTTT. This codes for CASSISDSSPSPLHF.

The rearrangement joins TRBV6-2 or TRBV6-3 to TRBJ2-4; 12 nucleotides line up with TRBD2. In germline, CDR1 is MNHEY, CDR2 SVGEGT. The CDR3 length is 22 residues. The ends lost 7 bases at V and 1 base at J; junction bases unmatched: 23. This chain's CDR3 is CASTPFSGASGRGLVAKNIQYF. The CDR3 DNA reads TGTGCCAGCACCCCCTTCAGCGGGGCTAGCGGGAGGGGGTTAGTGGCCAAAAACATTCAGTACTTC.

This chain joins TRBV18 and TRBJ2-7, with a possible D match to TRBD1 (5 bases). In germline, CDR1 is KGHSH, CDR2 LQKENI. Trimming removed 0 bases from V and 7 bases from J, with 16 bases in between. The CDR3 is 15 amino acids. CDR3 region: CASSPPGQGSGEQYF. CDR3 in DNA: TGTGCCAGCTCACCACCGGGGCAGGGATCGGGTGAGCAGTACTTC. Full variable domain (remainder filled in from reference TRBV18 and TRBJ2-7): NAGVMQNPRHLVRRRGQEARLRCSPMKGHSHVYWYRQLPEEGLKFMVYLQKENIIDESGMPKERFSAEFPKEGPSILRIQQVVRGDSAAYFCASSPPGQGSGEQYFGPGTRLTVT.

V gene TRBV10-2 combines with J gene TRBJ2-1, with TRBD2 matching 9 bases. V shed 2 bases, J shed 6 bases, and the junction held 5 bases outside the gene matches. The CDR3 length is 15 residues. The germline gives CDR1 WSHSY, CDR2 SAAADI. CDR3 nucleotides: TGCGCCAGCAGTGAGCGCGGGAGGGTTTCCAATGAGCAGTTCTTC. Translating it yields CASSERGRVSNEQFF.

This clone was counted a few times. The chain carries TRBV4-2 and TRBJ2-1; 12 bases are a match to TRBD1. This CDR3 contains 16 residues. Germline-derived CDR1 and CDR2 are LGHNA and YNFKEQ. J was trimmed by 6 bases and V by 4 bases; bases with no gene match: 7. CDR3: CASSRTGTGGFNEQFF. In DNA, the CDR3 is TGTGCCAGCAGCCGCACCGGGACAGGGGGCTTCAATGAGCAGTTCTTC.

CDR3 DNA sequence: TGTGCCAGCTCACCACTTGCCCCCCGGTCAGGAAACACCATATATTTT. Residues: CASSPLAPRSGNTIYF. V usage is TRBV18 and J usage is TRBJ1-3, with D unclear. V shed 1 base and J shed 4 bases, with 14 bases lying between them. Germline V gives CDR1 KGHSH, CDR2 LQKENI. This CDR3 has 16 amino acids.

A single count supports this clone. The chain recombines TRBV19 with TRBJ1-2; no definite D call. V lost 2 bases to trimming and J lost 1 base, with 11 bases between them. Germline V gives CDR1 LNHDA, CDR2 SQIVND (reference sequence). The CDR3 is 15 residues long. The CDR3 DNA reads as TGTGCCAGTAGTATATTTGGGAGAAGTAACTATGGCTACACCTTC. Translation gives CASSIFGRSNYGYTF.

The chain has TRBV19 and TRBJ1-5; 9 bases agree with TRBD1. CDR3 size: 14 residues. Germline CDR1 and CDR2: LNHDA and SQIVND (reference sequence). V gave up 7 bases and J gave up 7 bases; unmatched junction bases: 8. CDR3 region: CASTRDRVRQPQHF. Written as DNA, the CDR3 is TGTGCCAGTACCAGGGACAGGGTAAGACAGCCCCAGCATTTT. The full variable domain, with the rest looked up from reference TRBV19 and TRBJ1-5, is DGGITQSPKYLFRKEGQNVTLSCEQNLNHDAMYWYRQDPGQGLRLIYYSQIVNDFQKGDIAEGYSVSREKKESFPLTVTSAQKNPTAFYLCASTRDRVRQPQHFGDGTRLSIL.

The chain employs TRBV7-9 and TRBJ2-3; D is unresolved. Germline CDR1 SEHNR, CDR2 FQNEAQ (reference sequence). V dropped 5 bases and J dropped 6 bases, with 6 bases sitting between them. The CDR3 length is 11 residues. The CDR3 sequence is CASSSMDTQYF. CDR3 bases: TGTGCCAGCAGCAGCATGGATACGCAGTATTTT.